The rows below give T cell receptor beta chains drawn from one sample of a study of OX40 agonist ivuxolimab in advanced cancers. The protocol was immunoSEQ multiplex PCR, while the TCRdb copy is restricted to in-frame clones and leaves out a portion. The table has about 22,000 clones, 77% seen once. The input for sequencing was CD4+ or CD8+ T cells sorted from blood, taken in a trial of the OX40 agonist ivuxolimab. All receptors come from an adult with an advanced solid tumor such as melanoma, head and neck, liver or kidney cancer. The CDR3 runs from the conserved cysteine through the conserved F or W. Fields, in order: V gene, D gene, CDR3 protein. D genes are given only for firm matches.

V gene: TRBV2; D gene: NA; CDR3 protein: CASSGGDTEAFF
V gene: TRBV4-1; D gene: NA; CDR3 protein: CASSKRKDGAGELFF
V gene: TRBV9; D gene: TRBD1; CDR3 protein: CASRGTGEAYGYTF
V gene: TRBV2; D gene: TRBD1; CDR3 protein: CASSPRAGTADYEQYF
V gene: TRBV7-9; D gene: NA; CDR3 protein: CASSLGRQKYF
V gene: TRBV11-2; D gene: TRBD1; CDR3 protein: CASSLSGGGTGELFF
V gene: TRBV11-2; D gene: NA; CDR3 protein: CASSLEGLSLHF
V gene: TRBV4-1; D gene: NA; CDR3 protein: CASSQDPGSTNEKLFF
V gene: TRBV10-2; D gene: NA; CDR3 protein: CASSKVIGGVKSYEQYF
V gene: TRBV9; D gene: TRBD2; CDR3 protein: CASSFGGTSTDTQYF
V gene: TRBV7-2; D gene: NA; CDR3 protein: CASSSTGTGELFF
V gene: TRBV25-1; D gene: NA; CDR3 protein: CASSEPAGAYEQYF
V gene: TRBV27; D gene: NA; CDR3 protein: CASSPRGGSGANVLTF
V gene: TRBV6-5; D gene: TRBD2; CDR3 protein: CASSLAGADYGELFF
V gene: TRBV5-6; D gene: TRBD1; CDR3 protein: CASSLGQGSYEQYF
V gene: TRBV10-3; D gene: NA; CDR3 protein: CAISESTGSSYNEQFF
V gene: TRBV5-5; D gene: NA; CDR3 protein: CASSSRDPPYEQYF
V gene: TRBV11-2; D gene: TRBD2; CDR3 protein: CASSFGTSLSETQYF
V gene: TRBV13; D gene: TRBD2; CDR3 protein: CASSFGGIGTDTQYF
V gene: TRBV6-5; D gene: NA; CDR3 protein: CASKDHEWDEKLFF
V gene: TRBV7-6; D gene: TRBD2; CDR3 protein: CASSLETSGAYNEQFF
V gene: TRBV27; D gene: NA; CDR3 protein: CASSPGPTWGQYF
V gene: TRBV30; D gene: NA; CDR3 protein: CAWSYSGTTGELFF
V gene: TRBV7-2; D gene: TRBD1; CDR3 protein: CASSLQGAASEQYF
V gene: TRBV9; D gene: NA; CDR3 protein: CASSRVEDTGELFF
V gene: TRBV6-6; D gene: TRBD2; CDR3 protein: CASSYAGGSYNEQFF
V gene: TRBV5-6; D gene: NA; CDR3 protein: CASFRTASLYFSNSPLHF
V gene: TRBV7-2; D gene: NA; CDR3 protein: CASSLGRANTEAFF
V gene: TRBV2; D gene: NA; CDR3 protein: CASSDELYGYTF